The 30 T cell receptor beta chains below come from one sample, sequenced in a study of blood T cells in healthy people across ages. Alongside a J-beta primer mix, a sample-barcoded 5' primer served in a second PCR lasting about 6 to 11 cycles. TCRdb re-called the 5' RACE reads with MiXCR, one entry per CDR3 protein. The sample gives roughly 1,800,000 distinct CDR3 sequences, 49% of which show up once; more than 2% is in the top ten. The sample consisted of blood. The receptors shown here come from a woman in her 40s in good health.

This chain connects TRBV7-9 to TRBJ2-3; D possibly corresponds to TRBD2 (5 bases). The CDR3 has 16 amino acids. V gave up 0 bases and J gave up 4 bases, with 14 bases separating them. Looked up from germline, CDR1 is SEHNR and CDR2 is FQNEAQ (reference sequence). The CDR3 spells CASSLALASYPDTQYF. CDR3 bases: TGTGCCAGCAGCTTAGCGCTAGCTAGTTATCCAGATACGCAGTATTTT.

The chain carries TRBV4-2 and TRBJ2-5, with TRBD2 matching 9 bases. The CDR3 consists of 15 residues. V lost 6 bases to trimming and J lost 2 bases; unmatched junction nucleotides: 7. CDR1 LGHNA and CDR2 YNFKEQ come from the germline V gene. The CDR3 reads CASSLKSGGQETQYF. DNA for the CDR3: TGTGCCAGCAGTCTGAAGAGCGGGGGGCAAGAGACCCAGTACTTC.

This clonotype was seen ten or more times. The J gene is TRBJ2-7, the V gene TRBV4-1; TRBD1 might be the D (6 bases). CDR3 length equals 12 residues. Germline V gene data show CDR1 as MGHRA and CDR2 as YSYEKL. With 5 bases removed from V and 3 bases from J, the gap between germline ends came to 8 bases. The DNA for the CDR3 is TGCGCCAGCAGCAACAGGGACTACGAGCAGTACTTC. Translation gives CASSNRDYEQYF.

Comment on this clonotype: One junction end does not reproduce the germline sequence, and a read error may be involved. V gene TRBV28 combines with J gene TRBJ2-7, with D perhaps assigned TRBD1 or TRBD2 (5 bases each). CDR1 is MDHEN, CDR2 SYDVKM, per germline. The CDR3 is made up of 13 amino acids. CDR3 DNA sequence: TGTGCCTGCAGAGTGGGGGTCCAGTACGAGCAGTACTTC. It specifies CACRVGVQYEQYF. Looking up the rest from reference TRBV28 and TRBJ2-7 gives the full variable domain: DVKVTQSSRYLVKRTGEKVFLECVQDMDHENMFWYRQDPGLGLRLIYFSYDVKMKEKGDIPEGYSVSREKKERFSLILESASTNQTSMYLCACRVGVQYEQYFGPGTRLTVT.

The chain has TRBV18 and TRBJ2-1; D not resolved. Germline V gene sequence: CDR1 KGHSH, CDR2 LQKENI. Deletions cut 8 bases from V and 4 bases from J, with 18 bases between. The CDR3 spans 15 residues. This CDR3 reads CASTAKGPSYNEQFF. The CDR3 DNA reads as TGTGCCAGCACCGCAAAGGGCCCAAGTTACAATGAGCAGTTCTTC.

This clonotype was seen repeatedly, ten times or more. This sequence joins TRBV6-5 and TRBJ2-6; 7 bases align to TRBD1. The germline CDR1 and CDR2 sequences are MNHEY and SVGAGI. J gave up 6 bases and V 0 bases, and 5 bases lay outside the gene matches. The CDR3 covers 16 residues. CDR3 in amino acids: CASSYSPTGSANVLTF. For the CDR3, the DNA is TGTGCCAGCAGTTACTCCCCGACAGGGTCGGCCAACGTCCTGACTTTC.

The table lists this clonotype with a few counts. The J gene is TRBJ1-5, the V gene TRBV6-5; D unresolved. Germline V lookup: CDR1 MNHEY, CDR2 SVGAGI. The CDR3 extends over 14 amino acids. The V end was cut by 7 bases, the J end by 0 bases, with 10 bases between. DNA for the CDR3: TGTGCCAGCAAGAGGGAGGCTAGCAATCAGCCCCAGCATTTT. Amino acid sequence: CASKREASNQPQHF.

The V call is TRBV20-1, the J call TRBJ2-4; D could derive from TRBD1 or TRBD2 (5 bases each). The J call may be incorrect, as the DNA end agrees better with TRBJ2-7. The CDR3 totals 14 residues. Germline CDR1 DFQATT, CDR2 SNEGSKA (reference sequence). The CDR3 DNA follows: TGCAGTGCTAGAGCGGGGCGGGTGCCCTACGAGCAGTACTTC. This sequence encodes CSARAGRVPYEQYF.

V and J are TRBV6-4 and TRBJ2-1; weak D call: TRBD2 (6 bases). The germline gives CDR1 MRHNA, CDR2 SNTAGT. The length of the CDR3 is 15 residues. The ends were cut back, 4 bases at V and 0 bases at J, with 10 bases in the middle. The CDR3: CASSGDFSSYNEQFF. CDR3 in DNA: TGTGCCAGCAGTGGGGACTTCAGCTCCTACAATGAGCAGTTCTTC.

This clonotype showed up just a few times. The chain is built from TRBV28 and TRBJ2-7; 11 bases match TRBD1. After removal of 6 bases from V and 0 bases from J, the junction contained 13 bases not matched to a gene. From germline, CDR1 is MDHEN and CDR2 SYDVKM. The CDR3 runs 18 residues. The CDR3 here is CASRYGIVGTGGSYEQYF. In DNA form, the CDR3 reads TGTGCCAGCAGGTACGGGATTGTCGGGACAGGGGGCTCCTACGAGCAGTACTTC.

This clonotype was observed a few times. The J gene is TRBJ1-2, the V gene TRBV27; a weak D match, TRBD1 (6 bases). CDR1 and CDR2 from the germline V gene are MNHEY and SMNVEV (reference sequence). Trimming took 5 bases from V and 2 from J, leaving 15 bases between them. The CDR3 covers 15 residues. In DNA form, the CDR3 reads TGTGCCAGCAGTCAACAGGGCGGCTTCAACTATGGCTACACCTTC. It codes for CASSQQGGFNYGYTF.

The rearrangement uses TRBV20-1 and TRBJ1-2, with D perhaps matching TRBD1 (5 bases). V shed 0 bases and J shed 4 bases, with 15 bases lying between them. The germline V gene has CDR1 DFQATT and CDR2 SNEGSKA (reference sequence). The CDR3 runs 15 residues. CDR3: CSARDRGHQSYGYTF. Written as DNA, the CDR3 is TGCAGTGCTAGAGATCGAGGACACCAATCCTATGGCTACACCTTC.

V usage is TRBV5-6 and J usage is TRBJ1-5; perhaps TRBD1 as D (6 bases). CDR1 is SGHDT, CDR2 YYEEEE, per germline. This CDR3 region has 16 residues. The V gene lost 0 bases and the J gene lost 4 bases, with 14 bases spanning the gap. CDR3 in DNA: TGTGCCAGCAGCTTGGGGGCAGGGGCGGAAAATCAGCCCCAGCATTTT. Its protein product is CASSLGAGAENQPQHF. The variable domain in full, completed from reference TRBV5-6 and TRBJ1-5, reads DAGVTQSPTHLIKTRGQQVTLRCSPKSGHDTVSWYQQALGQGPQFIFQYYEEEERQRGNFPDRFSGHQFPNYSSELNVNALLLGDSALYLCASSLGAGAENQPQHFGDGTRLSIL.

Regarding this clonotype: Since a much larger clone is just one base distant, this may be a read error. This chain links TRBV29-1 with TRBJ2-5; D is ambiguous. Germline assignment: CDR1 SQVTM and CDR2 ANQGSEA. The CDR3 has 12 residues. The CDR3, as DNA: TGCAGCGTATTAAGGAATGGAGAGACCAAGTACTTC. Encoded protein: CSVLRNGETKYF.

The rearrangement joins TRBV25-1 to TRBJ2-3, with 9 bases matching TRBD2. The CDR3 has 15 residues. The germline V gene encodes CDR1 MGHDK and CDR2 SYGVNS. V gave up 4 bases and J gave up 2 bases; unmatched junction bases: 4. As DNA, the CDR3 is TGTGCCAGCAGTGCGACTAGCGGTCCCACAGATACGCAGTATTTT. Translation gives CASSATSGPTDTQYF.

This chain links TRBV28 with TRBJ2-5, with 13 bases matching TRBD2. J lost 11 bases, V lost 5 bases, and 20 bases had no gene match. CDR1 and CDR2 (germline): MDHEN, SYDVKM. The CDR3 loop spans 18 amino acids. Here the CDR3 DNA reads TGTGCCAGCAGTCAGGACTTGGGGCAACTAGCGGGGGGGCGTGAGCAGTACTTC. This codes for CASSQDLGQLAGGREQYF.

The table lists this clonotype with a few counts. V and J are TRBV12-3 or TRBV12-4 and TRBJ1-2, with TRBD1 identical over 7 bases. Trimming removed 4 bases from V and 13 bases from J; junction bases left unmatched: 12. The CDR3 extends over 13 amino acids. The CDR3 loop reads CASSWGQQSEATF. CDR3 bases: TGTGCCAGCAGTTGGGGACAGCAGTCCGAGGCCACCTTC.

Concerning this clonotype itself: A much larger clone sits a single nucleotide away, making a read error possible. J is TRBJ2-3 and V is TRBV18, with 7 nucleotides matching TRBD2. Germline lookup yields CDR1 KGHSH and CDR2 LQKENI. This CDR3 contains 15 residues. The CDR3 spells CACSLGRGSADTQYF. The CDR3 nucleotides read TGTGCCTGCTCACTTGGGCGGGGGAGTGCTGATACGCAGTATTTT. Supplemented by reference TRBV18 and TRBJ2-3, the full variable domain reads NAGVMQNPRHLVRRRGQEARLRCSPMKGHSHVYWYRQLPEEGLKFMVYLQKENIIDESGMPKERFSAEFPKEGPSILRIQQVVRGDSAAYFCACSLGRGSADTQYFGPGTRLTVL.

The table lists this clonotype with a few counts. V is TRBV4-3 and J is TRBJ2-7; D is perhaps TRBD1 (6 bases). V lost 6 bases and J lost 3, with 18 bases in between. In germline, CDR1 is LGHNA, CDR2 YSLEER. This CDR3 is built from 15 residues. The CDR3: CASRRSGVWGYEQYF. CDR3 sequence (DNA): TGCGCCAGCAGGAGGTCAGGGGTTTGGGGCTACGAGCAGTACTTC.

The chain combines TRBV20-1 with TRBJ2-7; possible D gene TRBD1, 6 bases. V shed 1 base and J shed 2 bases, with 9 bases lying between them. The CDR3 has 13 residues. The germline V gene encodes CDR1 DFQATT and CDR2 SNEGSKA (reference sequence). CDR3: CSARVPGAYEQYF. For the CDR3, the DNA is TGCAGTGCTAGAGTACCAGGGGCCTACGAGCAGTACTTC.

The chain uses TRBV11-2 and TRBJ2-7; 10 positions match TRBD2. This CDR3 contains 15 residues. The germline CDR1 and CDR2 sequences are SGHAT and FQNNGV. V shed 5 bases, J shed 2 bases, and the junction held 6 bases outside the gene matches. CDR3 sequence (DNA): TGTGCCAGCAGCCGTGGACTAGCGGAACCCTACGAGCAGTACTTC. It encodes CASSRGLAEPYEQYF.

This chain connects TRBV29-1 to TRBJ2-6; 9 nucleotides align to TRBD1. Germline V gives CDR1 SQVTM, CDR2 ANQGSEA. This CDR3 region has 17 residues. V lost 5 bases, J lost 4 bases, and 12 bases stayed unmatched. The CDR3 DNA follows: TGCAGCGTTTGGGCCGGACAGGGGTCGACGGGGGCCAACGTCCTGACTTTC. This gives the protein CSVWAGQGSTGANVLTF.

This chain joins TRBV28 and TRBJ2-7; possibly TRBD1 for D (6 bases). Trimming stripped 5 bases from V and 0 bases from J, with 17 bases between. This CDR3 is 16 amino acids long. Germline V gene sequence: CDR1 MDHEN, CDR2 SYDVKM. CDR3 DNA: TGTGCCAGCAGTGGGATCCCCGACAGGTACTCCTACGAGCAGTACTTC. The encoded protein is CASSGIPDRYSYEQYF.

The table lists this clonotype with many counts. V is TRBV7-2 and J is TRBJ2-5; D is uncertain. Germline CDR1 reads SGHTA; CDR2 reads FQGNSA. V was trimmed by 3 bases and J by 1 base, leaving 9 bases between them. CDR3 length equals 14 residues. CDR3 sequence reads: CASSLRHLQETQYF. As DNA, the CDR3 is TGTGCCAGCAGCTTGAGACACCTCCAAGAGACCCAGTACTTC.

The rearrangement joins TRBV3-1 to TRBJ2-3; either TRBD1 or TRBD2 may fit D (5 bases each). CDR3 length equals 13 residues. Germline assignment: CDR1 LGHDT and CDR2 YNNKEL (reference sequence). The ends were cut back, 8 bases at V and 1 base at J, with 10 bases in the middle. The CDR3 sequence is CASAWGRTDTQYF. CDR3 coding DNA: TGTGCCAGCGCGTGGGGACGCACAGATACGCAGTATTTT.

The V gene is TRBV12-3 or TRBV12-4, the J gene TRBJ2-4; perhaps D is TRBD1 or TRBD2 (5 bases each). The germline V and J ends were trimmed by 6 bases and 2 bases, with 23 bases remaining between them. The CDR3 is 18 amino acids. The CDR3: CASRPNPGPQGPKNIQYF. CDR3 DNA sequence: TGTGCCAGCAGGCCAAACCCGGGACCTCAAGGGCCCAAAAACATTCAGTACTTC.

This chain uses TRBV7-9 with TRBJ2-1; TRBD1 matches 7 bases. The CDR3 consists of 16 residues. V was clipped by 3 bases and J by 2 bases; unmatched bases: 7. Germline lookup yields CDR1 SEHNR and CDR2 FQNEAQ (reference sequence). CDR3 DNA sequence: TGTGCCAGCAGCTTCGGACAGGCCTTGCCCTACAATGAGCAGTTCTTC. It translates to CASSFGQALPYNEQFF.

This clonotype was seen only a few times. The chain carries TRBV2 and TRBJ2-1; TRBD1 is a possible D gene (5 bases). Germline V gene lookup returns CDR1 SNHLY and CDR2 FYNNEI. Trimming removed 2 bases from V and 5 bases from J, with 10 bases in between. The CDR3 consists of 14 residues. This chain's CDR3 is CASSEQGRHNEQFF. The CDR3 bases are TGTGCCAGCAGTGAACAGGGTAGGCACAATGAGCAGTTCTTC.

This clonotype was counted once. V usage is TRBV3-1 and J usage is TRBJ1-2; 8 bases map to TRBD1. V dropped 0 bases and J dropped 7; count of bases not matched to a gene: 7. Looked up from germline, CDR1 is LGHDT and CDR2 is YNNKEL (reference sequence). The CDR3 has 15 amino acids. Here the CDR3 reads CASSQEGQGASGYTF. CDR3 in DNA: TGTGCCAGCAGCCAAGAAGGGCAGGGGGCTTCTGGCTACACCTTC.

This sequence joins TRBV11-2 and TRBJ1-6; a possible D gene is TRBD1 (6 bases). This CDR3 region has 17 residues. Germline lookup yields CDR1 SGHAT and CDR2 FQNNGV. Trimming took off 5 bases at V and 2 bases at J, with 16 bases between the two ends. The DNA of the CDR3 is TGTGCCAGCAGCCATCCTAGGGGGTCTACCTATAATTCACCCCTCCACTTT. It encodes CASSHPRGSTYNSPLHF.